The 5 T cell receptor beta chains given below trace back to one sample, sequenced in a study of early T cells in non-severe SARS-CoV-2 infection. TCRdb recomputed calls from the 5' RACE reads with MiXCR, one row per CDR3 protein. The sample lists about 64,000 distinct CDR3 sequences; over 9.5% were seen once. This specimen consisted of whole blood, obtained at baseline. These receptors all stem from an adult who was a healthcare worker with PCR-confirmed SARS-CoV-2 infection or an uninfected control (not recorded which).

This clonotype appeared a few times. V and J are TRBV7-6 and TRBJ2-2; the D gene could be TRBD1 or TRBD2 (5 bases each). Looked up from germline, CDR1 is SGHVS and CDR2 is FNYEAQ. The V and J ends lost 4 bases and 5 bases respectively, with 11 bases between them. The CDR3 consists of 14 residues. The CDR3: CASSSLGETGELFF. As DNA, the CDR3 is TGTGCCAGCAGCTCCCTGGGGGAAACCGGGGAGCTGTTTTTT.

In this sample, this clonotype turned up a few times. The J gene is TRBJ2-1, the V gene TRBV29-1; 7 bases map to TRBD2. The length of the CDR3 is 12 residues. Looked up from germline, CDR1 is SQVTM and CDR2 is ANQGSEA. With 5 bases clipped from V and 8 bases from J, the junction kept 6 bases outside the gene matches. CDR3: CSVTAGTHEQFF. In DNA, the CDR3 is TGCAGCGTTACAGCGGGAACGCATGAGCAGTTCTTC.

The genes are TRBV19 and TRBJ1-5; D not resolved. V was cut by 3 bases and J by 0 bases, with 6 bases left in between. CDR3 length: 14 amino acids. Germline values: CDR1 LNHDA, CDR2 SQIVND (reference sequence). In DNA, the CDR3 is TGTGCCAGTAGTATGTCCAATAGCAATCAGCCCCAGCATTTT. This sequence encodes CASSMSNSNQPQHF.

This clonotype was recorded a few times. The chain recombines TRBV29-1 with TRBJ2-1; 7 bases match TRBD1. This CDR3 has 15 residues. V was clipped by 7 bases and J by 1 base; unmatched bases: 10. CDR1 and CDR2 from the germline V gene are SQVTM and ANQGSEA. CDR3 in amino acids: CSAPTGLSSYNEQFF. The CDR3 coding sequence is TGCAGCGCACCGACAGGGCTAAGTTCCTACAATGAGCAGTTCTTC.

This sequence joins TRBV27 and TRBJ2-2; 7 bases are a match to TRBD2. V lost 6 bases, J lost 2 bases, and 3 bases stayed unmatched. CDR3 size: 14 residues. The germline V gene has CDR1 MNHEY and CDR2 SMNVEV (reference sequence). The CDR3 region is CASRGGFNTGELFF. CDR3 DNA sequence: TGTGCCAGCAGGGGAGGGTTTAACACCGGGGAGCTGTTTTTT.